Sequencing of this TCR beta chain was carried out in a study of T cell repertoires in cytomegalovirus infection. For the study at large: Matching HLA type and CMV infection were both indicated by public TCR beta signatures.

Findings of the study overall: Predominance within the ex vivo response was attributable to HLA-C-restricted CMV-specific TCR beta clonotypes. CMV carriers with the relevant HLA were identified by cumulative public TCR beta family frequency.

In TCRdb, the reads were re-called with MiXCR into one record per CDR3 protein. The sample records some 270,000 distinct CDR3 sequences, approximately 15% being singletons. This clonotype was observed at least ten times. The antigen remains unidentified. The sequence was collected from a human donor in good health (CMV status not recorded). Some clones in this sample may be carry-over from other donors' samples. Sequenced sample: CD8+ T cells from PBMCs.

The CDR3 loop is CASSLGTDFSEETQYF. CDR3 bases: TGTGCCAGCAGCCTAGGAACCGACTTCTCCGAAGAGACCCAGTACTTC. The chain employs TRBV11-2 and TRBJ2-5; D is uncertain. The CDR3 contains 16 residues. The germline gives CDR1 SGHAT, CDR2 FQNNGV. V was trimmed by 5 bases and J by 3 bases, leaving 19 bases between them.